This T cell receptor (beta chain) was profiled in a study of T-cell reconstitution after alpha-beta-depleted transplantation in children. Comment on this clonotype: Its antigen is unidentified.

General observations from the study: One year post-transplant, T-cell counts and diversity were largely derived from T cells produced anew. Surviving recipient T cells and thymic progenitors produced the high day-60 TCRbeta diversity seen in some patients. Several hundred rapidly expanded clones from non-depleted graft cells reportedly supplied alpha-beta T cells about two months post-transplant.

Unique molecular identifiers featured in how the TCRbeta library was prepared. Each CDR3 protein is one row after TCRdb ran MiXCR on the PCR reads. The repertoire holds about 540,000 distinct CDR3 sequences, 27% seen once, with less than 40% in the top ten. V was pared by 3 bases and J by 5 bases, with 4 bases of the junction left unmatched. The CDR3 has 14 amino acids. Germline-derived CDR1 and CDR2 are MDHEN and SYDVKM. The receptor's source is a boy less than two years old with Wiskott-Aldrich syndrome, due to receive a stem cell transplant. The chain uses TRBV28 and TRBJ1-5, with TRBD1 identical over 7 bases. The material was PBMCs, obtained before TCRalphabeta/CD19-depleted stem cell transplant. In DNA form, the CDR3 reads TGTGCCAGCAGTTTTAGGGACAGATATCAGCCCCAGCATTTT. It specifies CASSFRDRYQPQHF.